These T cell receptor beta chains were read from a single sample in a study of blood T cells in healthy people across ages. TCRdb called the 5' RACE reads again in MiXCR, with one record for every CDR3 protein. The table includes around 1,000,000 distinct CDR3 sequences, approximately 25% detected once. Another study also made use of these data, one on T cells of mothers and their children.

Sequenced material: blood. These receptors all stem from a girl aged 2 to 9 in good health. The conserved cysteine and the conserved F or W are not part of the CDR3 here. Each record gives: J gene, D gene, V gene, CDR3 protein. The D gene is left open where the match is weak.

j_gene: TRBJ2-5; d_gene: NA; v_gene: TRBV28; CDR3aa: ASSLSGPTKETQY
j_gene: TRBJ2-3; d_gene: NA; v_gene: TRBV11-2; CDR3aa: ASSPGAASTDTQY
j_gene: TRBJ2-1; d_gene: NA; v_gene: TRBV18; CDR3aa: ASSPSSQAVWGISNEQF
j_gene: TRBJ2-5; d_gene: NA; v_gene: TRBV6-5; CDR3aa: ASGRGVIEETQY
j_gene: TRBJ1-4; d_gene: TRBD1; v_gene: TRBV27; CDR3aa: ASKGGTANEKLF
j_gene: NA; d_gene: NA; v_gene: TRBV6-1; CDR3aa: ASREQGSNSNEQF
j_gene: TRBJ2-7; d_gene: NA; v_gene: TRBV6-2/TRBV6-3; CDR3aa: ATRTVSSYEQY
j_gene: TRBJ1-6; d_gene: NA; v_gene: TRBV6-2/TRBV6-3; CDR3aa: ASSYPRMRERHSPLH
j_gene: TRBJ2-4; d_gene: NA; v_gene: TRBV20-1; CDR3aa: SARGPGGQSTPLAKNIQY
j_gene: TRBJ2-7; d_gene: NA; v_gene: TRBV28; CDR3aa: ASSLEVAGKYEQY
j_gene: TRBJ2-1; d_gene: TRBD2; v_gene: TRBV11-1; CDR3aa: ASSPRTSRSDQF
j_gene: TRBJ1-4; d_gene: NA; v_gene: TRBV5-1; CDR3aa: ASSLEVPVGNEKLF
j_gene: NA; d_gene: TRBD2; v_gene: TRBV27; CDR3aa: ASSLVGGGYYEQY
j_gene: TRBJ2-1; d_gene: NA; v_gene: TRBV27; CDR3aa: ASSLGTLGNEQF
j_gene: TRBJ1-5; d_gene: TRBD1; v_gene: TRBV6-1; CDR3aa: ASSRGQGRSKVHPQH
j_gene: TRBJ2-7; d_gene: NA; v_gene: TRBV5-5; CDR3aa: ASSPVGPSAFYEQY
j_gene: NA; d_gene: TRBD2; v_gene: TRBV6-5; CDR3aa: ASVGLASDNEQF
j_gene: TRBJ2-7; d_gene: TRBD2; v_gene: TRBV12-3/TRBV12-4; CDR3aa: ASSGRLAGGHEQY
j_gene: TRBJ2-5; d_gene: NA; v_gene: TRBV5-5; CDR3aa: ASSLDIGGETQY
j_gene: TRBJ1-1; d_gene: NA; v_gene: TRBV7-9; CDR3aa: AGSLKPEAF
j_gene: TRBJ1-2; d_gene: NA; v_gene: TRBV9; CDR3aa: ASSVSTEANYGYT
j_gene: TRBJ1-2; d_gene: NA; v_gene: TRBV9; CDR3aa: ASSAAGASHGYT
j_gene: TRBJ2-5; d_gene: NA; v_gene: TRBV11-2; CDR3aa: ASSLALHQGPGETQY
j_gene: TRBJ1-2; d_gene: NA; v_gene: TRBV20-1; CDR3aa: SASLDRNYGYT
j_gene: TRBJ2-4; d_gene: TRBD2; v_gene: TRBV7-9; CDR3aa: ASSSLAGVGENIQY
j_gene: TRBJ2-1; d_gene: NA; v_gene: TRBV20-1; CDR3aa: SASGRGLTAYNEQF
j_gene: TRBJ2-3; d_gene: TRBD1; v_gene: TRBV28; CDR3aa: ASSSPWTGGTDTQY
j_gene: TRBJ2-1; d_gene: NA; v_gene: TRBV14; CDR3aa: ASSPWTLGEQF
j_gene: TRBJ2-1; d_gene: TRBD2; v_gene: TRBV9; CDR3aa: ASSVGSGSSYNEQF
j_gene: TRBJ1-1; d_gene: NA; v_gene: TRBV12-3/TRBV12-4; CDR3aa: ASSPWGDPTEAF